This T cell receptor (beta chain) was profiled in a study of cytomegalovirus exposure and HLA in healthy donors. Study-wide results and caveats: It was likely that a cluster of highly shared sequence variants was a sequencing artifact. From TCR beta sequences, most subjects' HLA-A and HLA-B alleles were reportedly predicted accurately.

The CDR3 runs 16 residues. CDR1 is MGHRA, CDR2 YSYEKL, per germline. Trimming took 2 bases from V and 4 from J, leaving 17 bases between them. Vbeta (60) and Jbeta (13) primers were used in the PCR. Method: immunoSEQ multiplex PCR; TCRdb's copy keeps in-frame clones and lacks some. The sample lists 110,000 or so clones, roughly 70% seen once, with roughly 8.3% in the top ten. Each donor was nominally healthy when sampled (though unrecorded immune exposures were likely). About this clone: Its antigen is unknown.

The specimen sequenced was PBMCs. The TCR sequence derives from a man between 18 and 29 years old in good health and CMV-seropositive. The rearrangement links TRBV4-1 to TRBJ1-2, with D perhaps TRBD1 (6 bases). The CDR3 loop reads CASSQTALGGPYGYTF. The CDR3 nucleotides are TGCGCCAGCAGCCAAACCGCACTGGGGGGGCCCTATGGCTACACCTTC.